The 23 T cell receptor beta chains below were found in one sample sequenced in a study of cytomegalovirus exposure and HLA in healthy donors. With 60 Vbeta and 13 Jbeta primers, the PCR was carried out. Some clones are missing from TCRdb's copy, which holds only in-frame ones; the method was immunoSEQ multiplex PCR. The repertoire holds 180,000 or so clones, with 80% to 90% as singletons. The material sequenced was PBMCs. The receptors derive from a man aged 18 to 35 in good health and CMV-seropositive.

The chain combines TRBV6-5 with TRBJ1-6, with TRBD1 identical over 7 bases. This CDR3 has 16 amino acids. CDR1 is MNHEY, CDR2 SVGAGI, per germline. With V trimmed by 0 bases and J by 7 bases, 6 bases remained unmatched. CDR3 amino acids: CASSYSITGVNSPLHF. The CDR3 DNA follows: TGTGCCAGCAGTTACTCGATAACAGGGGTCAATTCACCCCTCCACTTT.

J is TRBJ1-2 and V is TRBV14; D perhaps matches TRBD1 (5 bases). Germline V gene data show CDR1 as SGHDN and CDR2 as FVKESK. The V end lost 4 bases, the J end lost 5 bases, and 8 bases lay between the germline ends. The CDR3 is 12 residues long. This chain's CDR3 is CASSRGGYGYTF. As DNA, the CDR3 is TGTGCCAGCAGCCGCGGGGGGTATGGCTACACCTTC.

This chain uses TRBV30 with TRBJ2-7; 8 bases are a match to TRBD2. The trim removed 1 base at V and 5 bases at J, leaving 4 bases unmatched. This CDR3 has 13 residues. Per the germline V gene, CDR1 is GTSNPN and CDR2 is SVGIG (reference sequence). CDR3 sequence: CAWSEGLVHEQYF. The DNA of the CDR3 is TGTGCCTGGAGTGAGGGACTAGTCCACGAGCAGTACTTC.

The rearrangement uses TRBV5-1 and TRBJ1-3, with D unresolved. The CDR3 totals 16 residues. Trimming shortened V by 0 bases and J by 2 bases, and 12 bases separated the two germline ends. Germline CDR1 reads SGHRS; CDR2 reads YFSETQ. The CDR3 DNA is TGCGCCAGCAGCTTGGGCCTCCCGAGTGCTGGAAACACCATATATTTT. It translates to CASSLGLPSAGNTIYF.

The rearrangement links TRBV2 to TRBJ1-1; D not certain. Deletions cut 6 bases from V and 1 base from J, with 9 bases between. The germline CDR1 and CDR2 sequences are SNHLY and FYNNEI. The CDR3 is made up of 13 amino acids. DNA of the CDR3: TGTGCCAGCAGGAGGCAGCCGAACACTGAAGCTTTCTTT. It is translated as CASRRQPNTEAFF.

A single count supports this clone. The chain recombines TRBV5-6 with TRBJ2-2; TRBD2 matches at 7 bases. Germline loops: CDR1 SGHDT, CDR2 YYEEEE. The V segment lost 0 bases and the J segment 9 bases; nucleotides outside the gene matches: 8. The CDR3 has 15 residues. The CDR3 sequence is CASSLAGTILRELFF. The CDR3 nucleotides read TGTGCCAGCAGCTTGGCCGGGACTATCCTGAGGGAGCTGTTTTTT.

The chain has TRBV2 and TRBJ2-3; TRBD2 is a possible D gene (6 bases). The ends were cut back, 7 bases at V and 6 bases at J, with 11 bases in the middle. CDR1 and CDR2 (germline): SNHLY, FYNNEI. The CDR3 has 12 amino acids. CDR3 in DNA: TGTGCCAGCATGGGCAGCGGGGATACGCAGTATTTT. Protein: CASMGSGDTQYF.

This sequence joins TRBV19 and TRBJ2-4, with D maybe TRBD2 (6 bases). Germline lookup yields CDR1 LNHDA and CDR2 SQIVND (reference sequence). V was shortened by 5 bases and J by 3 bases, with 17 bases between the two germline ends. The CDR3 is 16 residues long. CDR3: CASSEAGRKDKNIQYF. CDR3 nucleotide sequence: TGTGCCAGTAGTGAGGCAGGGAGGAAGGACAAAAACATTCAGTACTTC.

V gene TRBV7-9 combines with J gene TRBJ2-5, with D uncertain. Germline CDR1 and CDR2: SEHNR and FQNEAQ (reference sequence). The V end lost 3 bases, the J end lost 4 bases, and 12 bases lay between the germline ends. There are 14 residues in the CDR3. The CDR3 DNA reads as TGTGCCAGCAGCTTTCATGGCCCTGGAGAGACCCAGTACTTC. Translated, it gives CASSFHGPGETQYF.

The chain joins TRBV18 to TRBJ1-1, with TRBD1 identical over 11 bases. V gave up 1 base and J gave up 1 base; unmatched junction bases: 2. The CDR3 has 16 residues. The germline V gene encodes CDR1 KGHSH and CDR2 LQKENI. In DNA, the CDR3 is TGTGCCAGCTCACCACTGGACAGGGGGCCGAACACTGAAGCTTTCTTT. Protein sequence: CASSPLDRGPNTEAFF.

CDR3 coding DNA: TGCAGTGTCCGCGTTGGAAACACCATATATTTT. It codes for CSVRVGNTIYF. The rearrangement links TRBV20-1 to TRBJ1-3; D not resolved. The V end lost 7 bases, the J end lost 3 bases, and 7 bases lay between the germline ends. Germline V gives CDR1 DFQATT, CDR2 SNEGSKA (reference sequence). This CDR3 has 11 amino acids.

The genes are TRBV7-2 and TRBJ2-5, with 7 nucleotides matching TRBD2. The CDR3 is 14 residues long. Unmatched junction bases numbered 8, after V lost 3 bases and J lost 7 bases. Germline values: CDR1 SGHTA, CDR2 FQGNSA. In DNA form, the CDR3 reads TGTGCCAGCAGCTTTTGGGGGGGAGAAGGGACCCAGTACTTC. As protein: CASSFWGGEGTQYF.

The rearrangement links TRBV12-5 to TRBJ2-5, with 9 bases lining up with TRBD2. CDR3 length: 17 residues. V was pared by 4 bases and J by 5 bases, with 14 bases of the junction left unmatched. Germline lookup yields CDR1 LGHNT and CDR2 FRNRAP. CDR3 sequence: CASGSISSGTSRETQYF. The CDR3 DNA reads as TGTGCTAGTGGTTCCATTTCTTCCGGGACTAGCCGGGAGACCCAGTACTTC. Looking up the rest from reference TRBV12-5 and TRBJ2-5 gives the full variable domain: DARVTQTPRHKVTEMGQEVTMRCQPILGHNTVFWYRQTMMQGLELLAYFRNRAPLDDSGMPKDRFSAEMPDATLATLKIQPSEPRDSAVYFCASGSISSGTSRETQYFGPGTRLLVL.

The V gene is TRBV6-4, the J gene TRBJ2-5; D may be TRBD2 (7 bases). Germline-derived CDR1 and CDR2 are MRHNA and SNTAGT. The CDR3 has 19 residues. Trimming stripped 8 bases from V and 3 bases from J, with 31 bases between. This CDR3 reads CASPQRPITRGGLEETQYF. The CDR3, as DNA: TGTGCCAGCCCGCAGAGACCCATCACTAGGGGGGGGTTGGAAGAGACCCAGTACTTC.

In its sample, this clone was seen a few times. The chain recombines TRBV27 with TRBJ1-2, with 8 bases that match TRBD1. The CDR3 contains 15 residues. The germline gives CDR1 MNHEY, CDR2 SMNVEV (reference sequence). V trimming: 8 bases; J trimming: 3 bases; junction bases outside the gene matches: 11. The CDR3 region is CASQTRQGLYYGYTF. CDR3 nucleotide sequence: TGTGCCAGCCAGACCCGACAGGGGCTTTACTATGGCTACACCTTC.

The genes are TRBV30 and TRBJ1-3; 7 bases match TRBD1. V was clipped by 3 bases and J by 2 bases; unmatched bases: 4. The CDR3 has 14 amino acids. CDR1 is GTSNPN, CDR2 SVGIG, per germline (reference sequence). This chain's CDR3 is CAWSHRGTGNTIYF. The CDR3 DNA is TGTGCCTGGAGCCACAGGGGTACTGGAAACACCATATATTTT.

The chain couples TRBV21-1 to TRBJ2-7; the D call TRBD2 from the table was never checked on the DNA. TRBV21-1 is annotated as a pseudogene. The length of the CDR3 is 12 residues. CDR3 amino acids: CSSKKRAYEQYF. The CDR3 nucleotides are TGTTCCAGCAAGAAGCGGGCCTACGAGCAGTACTTC.

V usage is TRBV11-2 and J usage is TRBJ1-1; D unclear. The CDR3 contains 16 residues. Trimming removed 4 bases at V and 0 bases at J, with 15 bases between. The germline gives CDR1 SGHAT, CDR2 FQNNGV. The CDR3 DNA reads TGTGCCAGCAGCTCAACCCGGGGTCAACTGAACACTGAAGCTTTCTTT. This gives the protein CASSSTRGQLNTEAFF.

The chain joins TRBV30 to TRBJ2-2, with a weak D call TRBD1 (5 bases). The germline CDR1 and CDR2 sequences are GTSNPN and SVGIG (reference sequence). The V gene lost 8 bases and the J gene lost 1 base, with 23 bases spanning the gap. The CDR3 covers 17 residues. CDR3 sequence: CAQSKAGIKENTGELFF. The DNA for the CDR3 is TGTGCCCAGAGTAAGGCAGGGATAAAGGAGAACACCGGGGAGCTGTTTTTT. The full variable domain, with the rest looked up from reference TRBV30 and TRBJ2-2, is SQTIHQWPATLVQPVGSPLSLECTVEGTSNPNLYWYRQAAGRGLQLLFYSVGIGQISSEVPQNLSASRPQDRQFILSSKKLLLSDSGFYLCAQSKAGIKENTGELFFGEGSRLTVL.

The V and J genes are TRBV27 and TRBJ2-5; a weak D match, TRBD1 (5 bases). The V end was cut by 5 bases, the J end by 4 bases, with 14 bases between. CDR1 and CDR2 from the germline V gene are MNHEY and SMNVEV (reference sequence). The CDR3 totals 14 residues. For the CDR3, the DNA is TGTGCCAGCAGTAATCAGGGTTTCGGAGAGACCCAGTACTTC. This translates into CASSNQGFGETQYF.

The gene calls are TRBV18 and TRBJ2-7; TRBD1 aligns across 7 bases. Germline CDR1 reads KGHSH; CDR2 reads LQKENI. This CDR3 contains 13 residues. With V trimmed by 6 bases and J by 5 bases, 7 bases remained unmatched. CDR3 nucleotide sequence: TGTGCCAGCTCGGAAAACACAGGGGACGAGCAGTACTTC. Translated, it gives CASSENTGDEQYF.

This chain links TRBV30 with TRBJ2-5; the D is unclear. The germline V gene has CDR1 GTSNPN and CDR2 SVGIG (reference sequence). Deletions cut 0 bases from V and 7 bases from J, with 12 bases between. The CDR3 totals 13 residues. The CDR3 loop is CAWSVLALGTQYF. The CDR3 DNA follows: TGTGCCTGGAGTGTTCTGGCTCTAGGGACCCAGTACTTC.

The chain uses TRBV19 and TRBJ1-5; maybe TRBD1 (5 bases). The CDR3 runs to 15 residues. Trimming stripped 3 bases from V and 6 bases from J, with 15 bases between. Germline V CDR1 and CDR2: LNHDA, SQIVND (reference sequence). The CDR3 loop is CASSIFQGSGQPQHF. For the CDR3, the DNA is TGTGCCAGTAGTATCTTTCAGGGTTCGGGTCAGCCCCAGCATTTT.